This T cell receptor (beta chain) was documented in a study of cytomegalovirus exposure and HLA in healthy donors. Study summary: Among the 350 to 500 donors who were genotyped, about 80% fell in the genetic ancestry cluster that is associated with self-reported Caucasian donors.

Donors showed nominal health when sampled, although they likely had unrecorded immune exposures. Trimming stripped 4 bases from V and 0 bases from J, with 10 bases between. The CDR3 is made up of 14 amino acids. CDR1 is LNHDA, CDR2 SQIVND, per germline (reference sequence). It was with 60 Vbeta and 13 Jbeta primers that the PCR ran. Profiled with immunoSEQ multiplex PCR; TCRdb holds only in-frame clones, not every one. The table has fewer than 150,000 clones, about three quarters seen once. Study-level points and caveats: Certain indistinguishable V segments, among them TRBV6-2 and TRBV6-3, were excluded.

Note on this clone: Its specificity is unknown.

V and J are TRBV19 and TRBJ2-7; perhaps TRBD1 as D (5 bases). What was sequenced was PBMCs. The clonotype originates from a man between 60 and 75 years old in good health and CMV-seropositive. The CDR3 DNA is TGTGCCAGTAGTACCAGACAGAGCTCCTACGAGCAGTACTTC. Encoded protein: CASSTRQSSYEQYF.